This TCR beta chain was identified in a study of blood T cells in healthy people across ages. CDR1 and CDR2 from the germline V gene are MDHEN and SYDVKM. Trimming took off 5 bases at V and 4 bases at J, with 14 bases between the two ends. This CDR3 comprises 14 residues. Then a second PCR, running about 6 to 11 cycles, was carried out with a sample-barcoded 5' primer and a J-beta primer mix. One entry per CDR3 protein, called by TCRdb with MiXCR from the 5' RACE reads. Among some 760,000 distinct CDR3 sequences listed, approximately 25% were seen once. Findings of the study overall: Changes seen in expanded clonotypes were possibly confounded by donor CMV status left unknown.

As for this clonotype: No antigen is known for it.

Separately, the same data were catalogued under a study of T cells of mothers and their children.

Input material: blood. The chain joins TRBV28 to TRBJ1-1; D uncertain. The TCR was taken from a boy aged 5-17 years in good health. As DNA, the CDR3 is TGTGCCAGCAGTATATATGGCCCGACCACTGAAGCTTTCTTT. It codes for CASSIYGPTTEAFF. Full variable domain (outside the CDR3, taken from reference TRBV28 and TRBJ1-1): DVKVTQSSRYLVKRTGEKVFLECVQDMDHENMFWYRQDPGLGLRLIYFSYDVKMKEKGDIPEGYSVSREKKERFSLILESASTNQTSMYLCASSIYGPTTEAFFGQGTRLTVV.